The 32 T cell receptor beta chains reported below all come from one sample, sequenced in a study of T cells after yellow fever vaccination (dated by TCRdb to about 2019). The treatment or condition label, as the study defines it: live attenuated yellow fever vaccine strain. Library prep was done by 5' RACE. TCRdb shows the sequencer as Illumina HiSeq 2500. TCRdb applied fastp at Q25 and MiXCR to the public reads, then kept only in-frame beta chains. Identical CDR3 protein sequences are pooled into one entry, listed with their most common genes and DNA. This sample has just under 600,000 distinct CDR3 sequences in its table, and around an eighth of those were observed once. About an eighth of the sample belongs to the ten largest clones. Sample: PBMCs, taken on the day of the yellow fever booster vaccination. Receptors were obtained from a man aged 30 to 39 who received the YFV17D yellow fever vaccine.

The chain employs TRBV4-3 and TRBJ2-1; TRBD1 matches 7 bases. This CDR3 comprises 15 residues. Per the germline V gene, CDR1 is LGHNA and CDR2 is YSLEER. The junction had 1 base not matched to a gene; V was cut back by 2 bases and J by 0 bases. The DNA for the CDR3 is TGCGCCAGCAGCCAAAGGGGGCTCTCCTACAATGAGCAGTTCTTC. This gives the protein CASSQRGLSYNEQFF.

This clonotype was found a few times. This chain uses TRBV7-3 with TRBJ2-3, with D possibly being TRBD2 (6 bases). Trimming removed 1 base from V and 4 bases from J, with 9 bases in between. Germline V gene lookup returns CDR1 SGHTA and CDR2 FQGTGA. This CDR3 has 14 amino acids. The CDR3 nucleotides are TGTGCCAGCAGCTTAATCGGGAGTTCAGATACGCAGTATTTT. Translation: CASSLIGSSDTQYF.

This clonotype was picked up a small number of times. The genes are TRBV9 and TRBJ2-5, with 13 bases fitting TRBD2. CDR3 length: 17 amino acids. Germline-derived CDR1 and CDR2 are SGDLS and YYNGEE. V trimming: 5 bases; J trimming: 3 bases; junction bases outside the gene matches: 10. The CDR3 loop is CASSGSFGTSGEETQYF. CDR3 sequence (DNA): TGTGCCAGCAGTGGTTCCTTTGGGACTAGCGGGGAAGAGACCCAGTACTTC.

This clonotype has more than one count but fewer than ten. The V and J genes are TRBV7-8 and TRBJ2-5; no definite D call. V was clipped by 4 bases and J by 5 bases, with 14 bases between them. Germline loops: CDR1 SGHVS, CDR2 FQNEAQ. The CDR3 is 14 residues long. CDR3 region: CASSSLGYGETQYF. CDR3 nucleotide sequence: TGTGCCAGCAGCTCCCTGGGTTACGGGGAGACCCAGTACTTC.

The V and J genes are TRBV7-2 and TRBJ1-3, with D hard to call. The CDR3 is 14 amino acids. Germline V gives CDR1 SGHTA, CDR2 FQGNSA. The V end was cut by 2 bases, the J end by 0 bases, with 5 bases between. The CDR3 nucleotides are TGTGCCAGCAGCTTACAGGCCTCTGGAAACACCATATATTTT. Residues: CASSLQASGNTIYF.

This clonotype turned up a few times. CDR3 coding DNA: TGTGCCAGCAGTACTCAGGGTTTCAATCAGCCCCAGCATTTT. Its translation is CASSTQGFNQPQHF. The chain combines TRBV28 with TRBJ1-5; possibly TRBD1 for D (5 bases). Per the germline V gene, CDR1 is MDHEN and CDR2 is SYDVKM. CDR3 length: 14 amino acids. The germline V and J ends were trimmed by 5 bases and 3 bases, with 11 bases remaining between them.

This clonotype was found a few times. This chain connects TRBV7-6 to TRBJ1-4; D gene unclear. Trimming stripped 4 bases from V and 3 bases from J, with 9 bases between. The CDR3 is 14 amino acids. Germline CDR1 SGHVS, CDR2 FNYEAQ. CDR3 region: CASSSGLPNEKLFF. CDR3 in DNA: TGTGCCAGCAGCTCGGGCCTCCCTAATGAAAAACTGTTTTTT. Combining the CDR3 with reference TRBV7-6 and TRBJ1-4 gives the whole variable domain GAGVSQSPRYKVTKRGQDVALRCDPISGHVSLYWYRQALGQGPEFLTYFNYEAQQDKSGLPNDRFSAERPEGSISTLTIQRTEQRDSAMYRCASSSGLPNEKLFFGSGTQLSVL.

This clonotype was counted a few times. The chain employs TRBV9 and TRBJ1-6, with D perhaps matching TRBD1 (5 bases). Trimming pared 3 bases from V and 14 bases from J, leaving 21 bases between. The CDR3 runs 15 residues. Per the germline V gene, CDR1 is SGDLS and CDR2 is YYNGEE. The CDR3 loop is CASSASGTSSEALHF. The CDR3 DNA sequence: TGTGCCAGCAGCGCCTCCGGGACCTCCTCAGAGGCCCTCCACTTT.

The rearrangement links TRBV20-1 to TRBJ1-2; no reliable D call. Per germline, CDR1 DFQATT and CDR2 SNEGSKA (reference sequence). CDR3 length: 8 residues. The V and J ends lost 8 bases and 13 bases respectively, with 11 bases between them. The CDR3 loop reads CSTTPFTF. The CDR3, as DNA: TGCAGTACCACCCCTTTCACCTTC.

The J gene is TRBJ2-1, the V gene TRBV9; 8 bases agree with TRBD1. Germline CDR1 SGDLS, CDR2 YYNGEE. The length of the CDR3 is 15 residues. Trimming removed 4 bases from V and 5 bases from J; junction bases left unmatched: 8. DNA for the CDR3: TGTGCCAGCAGCCTAGGACAGGGATCCCACAATGAGCAGTTCTTC. It translates to CASSLGQGSHNEQFF. The entire variable domain, with the rest obtained from reference TRBV9 and TRBJ2-1, is as follows: DSGVTQTPKHLITATGQRVTLRCSPRSGDLSVYWYQQSLDQGLQFLIQYYNGEERAKGNILERFSAQQFPDLHSELNLSSLELGDSALYFCASSLGQGSHNEQFFGPGTRLTVL.

The genes are TRBV6-5 and TRBJ2-1; possibly TRBD1 or TRBD2 for D (5 bases each). Trimming cost V 6 bases and J 14 bases, with 17 bases left between them. This CDR3 comprises 12 residues. Germline CDR1 is MNHEY and CDR2 is SVGAGI. CDR3 sequence reads: CASSYGRGREFF. The CDR3 DNA follows: TGTGCCAGCAGCTACGGTCGGGGCAGAGAGTTCTTC.

This clonotype was detected a few times. The chain carries TRBV7-2 and TRBJ2-5, with a tentative D call TRBD1 (6 bases). The germline gives CDR1 SGHTA, CDR2 FQGNSA. The CDR3 contains 16 residues. With 1 base removed from V and 1 base from J, the gap between germline ends came to 13 bases. The CDR3 coding sequence is TGTGCCAGCAGCTTAGTCAGGGGTGGCGGCCAAGAGACCCAGTACTTC. This sequence encodes CASSLVRGGGQETQYF.

DNA of the CDR3: TGCGCCAGCAGCTTGCCCGTTCGTAACACCGGGGAGCTGTTTTTT. Protein product: CASSLPVRNTGELFF. The gene calls are TRBV5-1 and TRBJ2-2, with D uncertain. The CDR3 is 15 amino acids. The V gene's germline CDR1 is SGHRS and CDR2 YFSETQ. Trimming stripped 1 base from V and 2 bases from J, with 9 bases between. The entire variable domain, with the rest obtained from reference TRBV5-1 and TRBJ2-2, is as follows: KAGVTQTPRYLIKTRGQQVTLSCSPISGHRSVSWYQQTPGQGLQFLFEYFSETQRNKGNFPGRFSGRQFSNSRSEMNVSTLELGDSALYLCASSLPVRNTGELFFGEGSRLTVL.

This clonotype was observed at least ten times. DNA for the CDR3: TGTGCCAGCAGCCTCCCCGCGGGGTACGAGCAGTTCTTC. This translates into CASSLPAGYEQFF. This chain links TRBV14 with TRBJ2-1; a weak D match, TRBD2 (6 bases). The ends were cut back, 4 bases at V and 10 bases at J, with 14 bases in the middle. This CDR3 contains 13 residues. Germline V gene data show CDR1 as SGHDN and CDR2 as FVKESK.

This clonotype was seen a handful of times. The chain couples TRBV12-3 or TRBV12-4 to TRBJ1-1; D remains unclear. Between the trimmed V and J ends, which lost 6 bases and 5 bases, there was a span of 13 bases. The CDR3 has 13 amino acids. CDR3 coding DNA: TGTGCCAGCAGAACATTGGCGGGAACTGAAGCTTTCTTT. It encodes CASRTLAGTEAFF.

In its sample, this clonotype was seen many times. The rearrangement uses TRBV15 and TRBJ2-1; D is possibly TRBD1 or TRBD2 (5 bases each). V shed 0 bases and J shed 7 bases, with 22 bases lying between them. CDR3 size: 18 residues. Per the germline V gene, CDR1 is LNHNV and CDR2 is YYDKDF (reference sequence). CDR3 sequence (DNA): TGTGCCACCAGCAGAGATTCTCACGGGACCTCTTTTCCGAATGAGCAGTTCTTC. Translation: CATSRDSHGTSFPNEQFF.

This clonotype was seen more than once but under ten times. This rearrangement joins TRBV5-4 to TRBJ2-7, with 8 bases matching TRBD1. Germline lookup yields CDR1 SGHNT and CDR2 YYREEE (reference sequence). This CDR3 contains 16 residues. With V trimmed by 0 bases and J by 3 bases, 8 bases remained unmatched. The CDR3 is CASSLVGTGADYEQYF. The CDR3 region has the DNA TGTGCCAGCAGCTTGGTTGGGACAGGTGCGGACTACGAGCAGTACTTC.

J is TRBJ2-1 and V is TRBV5-4; TRBD2 agrees at 11 bases. Germline-derived CDR1 and CDR2 are SGHNT and YYREEE (reference sequence). The CDR3 runs 16 residues. V lost 4 bases, J lost 5 bases, and 8 bases stayed unmatched. The CDR3 is CASSTLSGRADNEQFF. CDR3 bases: TGTGCCAGCAGCACACTTAGCGGGAGGGCCGACAATGAGCAGTTCTTC.

The chain links TRBV4-3 to TRBJ2-1; either TRBD1 or TRBD2 may supply D (6 bases each). The CDR3 sequence is 15 residues long. CDR1 and CDR2 (germline): LGHNA, YSLEER. V lost 4 bases to trimming and J lost 7 bases, with 17 bases between them. CDR3 region: CASSLETGAPNEQFF. CDR3 DNA sequence: TGCGCCAGCAGCCTAGAGACGGGGGCCCCGAATGAGCAGTTCTTC.

This clonotype was counted between two and nine times. V usage is TRBV2 and J usage is TRBJ2-2, with D perhaps TRBD1 (6 bases). Trimming took 8 bases from V and 7 from J, leaving 11 bases between them. Germline CDR1 and CDR2: SNHLY and FYNNEI. The CDR3 consists of 12 residues. The CDR3 protein is CASQGIGGELFF. DNA for the CDR3: TGTGCCAGCCAGGGGATAGGCGGGGAGCTGTTTTTT. The variable domain in full, with the rest retrieved from reference TRBV2 and TRBJ2-2, is EPEVTQTPSHQVTQMGQEVILRCVPISNHLYFYWYRQILGQKVEFLVSFYNNEISEKSEIFDDQFSVERPDGSNFTLKIRSTKLEDSAMYFCASQGIGGELFFGEGSRLTVL.

Only a few counts were recorded for this clonotype. The chain joins TRBV10-2 to TRBJ2-3, with D maybe TRBD1 (6 bases). The CDR3 covers 14 residues. Looked up from germline, CDR1 is WSHSY and CDR2 is SAAADI. Between the trimmed V and J ends, which lost 11 bases and 2 bases, there was a span of 17 bases. The CDR3 region has the DNA TGCGCCGTGGGGATGGGGGCCCTCACAGATACGCAGTATTTT. Translated, it gives CAVGMGALTDTQYF.

This clonotype was observed a few times. The genes are TRBV7-3 and TRBJ2-7, with D tentatively TRBD2 (7 bases). Between the trimmed V and J ends, which lost 5 bases and 6 bases, there was a span of 14 bases. This CDR3 is built from 13 residues. CDR1 is SGHTA, CDR2 FQGTGA, per germline. The CDR3 sequence: CASSPYREGEQYF. CDR3 DNA: TGTGCCAGCAGCCCCTACAGGGAGGGCGAGCAGTACTTC.

The rearrangement links TRBV20-1 to TRBJ2-5; 7 positions match TRBD2. The CDR3 covers 13 residues. The V segment lost 5 bases and the J segment 1 base; nucleotides outside the gene matches: 4. The V gene's germline CDR1 is DFQATT and CDR2 SNEGSKA (reference sequence). CDR3 in amino acids: CSAFLAAQETQYF. The CDR3 DNA follows: TGCAGTGCTTTTCTAGCGGCCCAAGAGACCCAGTACTTC.

The rearrangement uses TRBV10-3 and TRBJ1-1; D remains unclear. Germline CDR1 is ENHRY and CDR2 is SYGVKD. Trimming took off 1 base at V and 4 bases at J, with 13 bases between the two ends. The CDR3 is made up of 15 amino acids. The CDR3 DNA reads TGTGCCATCAGTGAGTGGGTGGGTTTGGGCACTGAAGCTTTCTTT. The encoded protein is CAISEWVGLGTEAFF.

The V gene is TRBV5-1, the J gene TRBJ2-7, with 11 bases aligning to TRBD2. This CDR3 comprises 17 residues. CDR1 and CDR2 from the germline V gene are SGHRS and YFSETQ. V was clipped by 0 bases and J by 1 base; unmatched bases: 6. CDR3 sequence: CASSLASSGRISYEQYF. Here the CDR3 DNA reads TGCGCCAGCAGCTTGGCCTCTAGCGGGAGGATTTCCTACGAGCAGTACTTC.

The chain's CDR3 is CASSRQPGGPYEQYF. The CDR3, as DNA: TGTGCCAGTAGTCGACAACCAGGGGGCCCCTACGAGCAGTACTTC. The J gene is TRBJ2-7, the V gene TRBV19; 8 positions match TRBD1. This CDR3 has 15 amino acids. Germline assignment: CDR1 LNHDA and CDR2 SQIVND (reference sequence). V shed 5 bases and J 2 bases; nucleotides not matched to a gene: 8.

This clonotype occurred a few times. V is TRBV6-5 and J is TRBJ2-1; possibly TRBD2 for D (5 bases). This CDR3 region has 15 residues. Germline values: CDR1 MNHEY, CDR2 SVGAGI. The ends were cut back, 0 bases at V and 4 bases at J, with 10 bases in the middle. CDR3 amino acids: CASSYSATTYNEQFF. Written as DNA, the CDR3 is TGTGCCAGCAGTTACTCGGCGACTACATACAATGAGCAGTTCTTC.

This clonotype has more than one count but fewer than ten. This rearrangement joins TRBV4-3 to TRBJ2-5; the D gene is possibly TRBD1 (6 bases). From germline, CDR1 is LGHNA and CDR2 YSLEER. The germline V and J ends were trimmed by 0 bases and 4 bases, with 15 bases remaining between them. The CDR3 consists of 16 residues. CDR3: CASSQEGRGGGETQYF. The CDR3 nucleotides are TGCGCCAGCAGCCAAGAAGGCAGGGGTGGCGGAGAGACCCAGTACTTC.

V and J are TRBV5-4 and TRBJ2-7; TRBD1 aligns across 7 bases. CDR3 length: 12 residues. J lost 7 bases, V lost 0 bases, and 1 base had no gene match. Germline V gene data show CDR1 as SGHNT and CDR2 as YYREEE (reference sequence). The CDR3 reads CASSLADREQYF. CDR3 DNA sequence: TGTGCCAGCAGCTTGGCGGACAGGGAGCAGTACTTC.

The chain carries TRBV20-1 and TRBJ2-7; 10 bases agree with TRBD2. This CDR3 comprises 16 residues. Trimming cost V 3 bases and J 3 bases; bases outside gene matches: 11. Germline V gene lookup returns CDR1 DFQATT and CDR2 SNEGSKA (reference sequence). The CDR3 sequence: CSASIQGSSGSYEQYF. The CDR3 region has the DNA TGCAGTGCTAGTATACAGGGGTCTAGCGGGAGCTACGAGCAGTACTTC.

With respect to this clonotype: A much larger clone is a single base away; this may be a read error. V usage is TRBV20-1 and J usage is TRBJ2-1, with 9 nucleotides matching TRBD1. Germline loops: CDR1 DFQATT, CDR2 SNEGSKA (reference sequence). The CDR3 covers 16 residues. CDR3 sequence (DNA): TGCTGTGCTAGAGATCACGGACAGGGGTATGGGAATGAGCAGTTCTTC. It is translated as CCARDHGQGYGNEQFF.

DNA of the CDR3: TGCGCCAGCAGCCAAGATGGGTACAGTTCAAGGCAGTACTTC. Its translation: CASSQDGYSSRQYF. J is TRBJ2-7 and V is TRBV4-3; D unclear. Looked up from germline, CDR1 is LGHNA and CDR2 is YSLEER. Trimming removed 0 bases at V and 9 bases at J, with 15 bases between. This CDR3 contains 14 residues.